The 15 T cell receptor beta chains below all came from one sample that was sequenced in a study of blood T cell repertoires in COVID-19. Sequenced by immunoSEQ multiplex PCR; TCRdb stores in-frame clones only, minus some. Among just over 300,000 clones listed, more than 75% were seen once. Input material: PBMCs or T cells enriched from blood (not recorded which). The receptors shown here come from a man under 40 who had recovered from COVID-19.

The J gene is TRBJ2-1, the V gene TRBV5-1; weak D call: TRBD2 (6 bases). Trimming cost V 0 bases and J 2 bases, with 15 bases left between them. From germline, CDR1 is SGHRS and CDR2 YFSETQ. CDR3 length equals 17 residues. The CDR3 reads CASSLVGDSGPYNEQFF. DNA for the CDR3: TGCGCCAGCAGCTTGGTTGGGGATAGCGGACCCTACAATGAGCAGTTCTTC.

This sequence joins TRBV19 and TRBJ2-7; D ambiguous. Germline assignment: CDR1 LNHDA and CDR2 SQIVND (reference sequence). V was shortened by 6 bases and J by 1 base, with 7 bases between the two germline ends. The CDR3 consists of 12 residues. The CDR3 coding sequence is TGTGCCAGTAGGAGTGGTTCCTACGAGCAGTACTTC. Translating gives CASRSGSYEQYF.

The chain uses TRBV23-1 and TRBJ2-1, with a possible D match to TRBD1 (5 bases). TRBV23-1 has ORF status, its function being uncertain. Deletions cut 0 bases from V and 5 bases from J, with 11 bases between. The CDR3 extends over 15 amino acids. In DNA form, the CDR3 reads TGCGCCAGCAGTCAATCGCACAGGAATCACAATGAGCAGTTCTTC. Translated, it gives CASSQSHRNHNEQFF.

This clone showed up just a few times. V is TRBV5-1 and J is TRBJ2-2; 11 nucleotides match TRBD1. The CDR3 has 15 residues. Germline-derived CDR1 and CDR2 are SGHRS and YFSETQ. V lost 6 bases to trimming and J lost 4 bases; unmatched junction nucleotides: 5. This CDR3 reads CASTRGQGGTGELFF. The CDR3 DNA sequence: TGCGCCAGCACCAGGGGACAGGGGGGCACCGGGGAGCTGTTTTTT. The variable domain in full, completed from reference TRBV5-1 and TRBJ2-2, reads KAGVTQTPRYLIKTRGQQVTLSCSPISGHRSVSWYQQTPGQGLQFLFEYFSETQRNKGNFPGRFSGRQFSNSRSEMNVSTLELGDSALYLCASTRGQGGTGELFFGEGSRLTVL.

V usage is TRBV2 and J usage is TRBJ2-6; tentatively, D is TRBD1 (6 bases). Germline V lookup: CDR1 SNHLY, CDR2 FYNNEI. This CDR3 spans 15 amino acids. Trimming took 5 bases from V and 1 from J, leaving 9 bases between them. The CDR3 sequence: CASSQTGSGANVLTF. The CDR3 DNA sequence: TGTGCCAGCAGTCAAACAGGGTCTGGGGCCAACGTCCTGACTTTC.

J is TRBJ2-5 and V is TRBV3-1 (or the pseudogene TRBV3-2); 8 nucleotides line up with TRBD2. J lost 2 bases, V lost 2 bases, and 10 bases had no gene match. The CDR3 contains 17 residues. The germline gives CDR1 LGHDT, CDR2 YNNKEL (reference sequence). The CDR3 DNA reads as TGTGCCAGCAGCCAAACCAGCGGGGTAGCGGGACAAGAGACCCAGTACTTC. This encodes CASSQTSGVAGQETQYF.

The rearrangement links TRBV19 to TRBJ2-2; 9 bases match TRBD1. Trimming removed 9 bases from V and 5 bases from J; junction bases left unmatched: 10. The CDR3 sequence is 15 residues long. CDR1 is LNHDA, CDR2 SQIVND, per germline (reference sequence). The CDR3 nucleotides are TGTGCCAGCATCCAACCGGGACAGGGAACCGGGGAGCTGTTTTTT. As protein: CASIQPGQGTGELFF. The full variable domain, completed using reference TRBV19 and TRBJ2-2, is DGGITQSPKYLFRKEGQNVTLSCEQNLNHDAMYWYRQDPGQGLRLIYYSQIVNDFQKGDIAEGYSVSREKKESFPLTVTSAQKNPTAFYLCASIQPGQGTGELFFGEGSRLTVL.

This chain joins TRBV2 and TRBJ2-7; a weak D match, TRBD2 (7 bases). The V gene's germline CDR1 is SNHLY and CDR2 FYNNEI. The CDR3 spans 14 residues. Trimming stripped 7 bases from V and 4 bases from J, with 17 bases between. Here the CDR3 DNA reads TGTGCCAGCATCGAGGGAGGGGGGCTTTACGAGCAGTACTTC. Its protein product is CASIEGGGLYEQYF.

The genes are TRBV5-1 and TRBJ1-1; weak D call: TRBD1 (6 bases). Trimming left V 4 bases short and J 5 bases short, with 24 bases between. CDR1 is SGHRS, CDR2 YFSETQ, per germline. The CDR3 is 17 amino acids. In nucleotides, the CDR3 is TGCGCCAGCAGCGGCGGACAGTCAGTGGGGGCCAGGACTGAAGCTTTCTTT. Amino acids: CASSGGQSVGARTEAFF.

The J gene is TRBJ1-4, the V gene TRBV27, with D perhaps TRBD1 (5 bases). The CDR3 totals 13 residues. Trimming pared 7 bases from V and 4 bases from J, leaving 10 bases between. Germline-derived CDR1 and CDR2 are MNHEY and SMNVEV (reference sequence). The chain's CDR3 is CASKGRYNEKLFF. The CDR3 nucleotides are TGTGCCAGCAAGGGGCGGTATAATGAAAAACTGTTTTTT.

The rearrangement links TRBV28 to TRBJ1-3; D call uncertain. The CDR3 is 16 amino acids. The V gene's germline CDR1 is MDHEN and CDR2 SYDVKM. Trimming pared 5 bases from V and 0 bases from J, leaving 14 bases between. The CDR3 bases are TGTGCCAGCAGTCCCCTTTCAGTCAACTCTGGAAACACCATATATTTT. Its protein is CASSPLSVNSGNTIYF. Full variable domain (outside the CDR3, taken from reference TRBV28 and TRBJ1-3): DVKVTQSSRYLVKRTGEKVFLECVQDMDHENMFWYRQDPGLGLRLIYFSYDVKMKEKGDIPEGYSVSREKKERFSLILESASTNQTSMYLCASSPLSVNSGNTIYFGEGSWLTVV.

The V gene is TRBV11-2, the J gene TRBJ1-5; TRBD1 matches at 8 bases. Germline V CDR1 and CDR2: SGHAT, FQNNGV. Germline trimming cut 5 bases from V and 5 bases from J; bases unmatched to any gene: 2. This CDR3 has 13 amino acids. The CDR3: CASSQDRDQPQHF. The CDR3 nucleotides read TGTGCCAGCAGCCAGGACAGGGATCAGCCCCAGCATTTT.

This sequence joins TRBV15 and TRBJ2-1; 7 nucleotides align to TRBD2. The CDR3 has 16 amino acids. Losses at the gene ends were 5 bases for V and 11 bases for J; bases not matched to a gene: 18. In germline, CDR1 is LNHNV, CDR2 YYDKDF (reference sequence). The CDR3 spells CATSPVLGGPPNKQFF. CDR3 DNA sequence: TGTGCCACCAGCCCTGTTCTGGGAGGGCCGCCTAACAAGCAGTTCTTC.

The genes are TRBV2 and TRBJ1-6; no firm D call. This CDR3 is 15 amino acids long. CDR1 is SNHLY and CDR2 is FYNNEI in the germline V gene. The V gene lost 8 bases and the J gene lost 11 bases, with 22 bases spanning the gap. Here the CDR3 DNA reads TGTGCCAGCTCAAGAGTTACGCAAGAGGGTCCACCCCTCCACTTT. Its protein is CASSRVTQEGPPLHF.

J is TRBJ2-7 and V is TRBV5-4; TRBD1 matches at 10 bases. The CDR3 loop spans 14 amino acids. J lost 4 bases, V lost 3 bases, and 4 bases had no gene match. Germline assignment: CDR1 SGHNT and CDR2 YYREEE (reference sequence). The CDR3 bases are TGTGCCAGCAGCTGGGACAGGGGTAAATACGAGCAGTACTTC. Protein: CASSWDRGKYEQYF.